Shown below are 27 T cell receptor beta chains from a single sample sequenced in a study of T cells in Graves' hyperthyroidism and ophthalmopathy. Amplified TCR beta CDR3 regions derived from RNA transcripts. The TCR CDR3 first-round RT-PCR relied on the HTBI primer set. One entry per CDR3 protein, called by TCRdb with MiXCR from the multiplex PCR reads. The table shows some 570,000 distinct CDR3 sequences, with approximately 17% occurring only once. The sample was blood. These receptors were collected from a woman aged 18-29 years with Graves' ophthalmopathy.

V gene TRBV28 combines with J gene TRBJ2-2, with D maybe TRBD2 (5 bases). V lost 11 bases and J lost 1, with 8 bases in between. CDR3 length: 12 amino acids. Per germline, CDR1 MDHEN and CDR2 SYDVKM. CDR3 region: CAAGGNTGELFF. CDR3 coding DNA: TGTGCCGCGGGTGGGAACACCGGGGAGCTGTTTTTT.

V usage is TRBV9 and J usage is TRBJ1-3; D not resolved. The CDR3 contains 20 residues. The germline V gene has CDR1 SGDLS and CDR2 YYNGEE. Trimming left V 0 bases short and J 7 bases short, with 29 bases between. This CDR3 is CASSVGELLYSVKGFNTIYF. DNA of the CDR3: TGTGCCAGCAGCGTAGGTGAATTACTATACTCTGTTAAGGGATTCAACACCATATATTTT.

This clonotype has just a few counts. V gene TRBV7-8 combines with J gene TRBJ2-7, with 8 bases identical to TRBD1. This CDR3 has 15 residues. V was pared by 8 bases and J by 0 bases, with 9 bases of the junction left unmatched. Germline CDR1 and CDR2: SGHVS and FQNEAQ. CDR3 in DNA: TGTGCCAGCCTGGGAAGACAGGGGCACTCCTACGAGCAGTACTTC. Translated: CASLGRQGHSYEQYF.

This chain joins TRBV5-6 and TRBJ2-5; 9 bases are shared with TRBD1. Per germline, CDR1 SGHDT and CDR2 YYEEEE. CDR3 length: 17 residues. The V segment lost 4 bases and the J segment 3 bases; nucleotides outside the gene matches: 13. This chain's CDR3 is CASSPGQGNMGEETQYF. For the CDR3, the DNA is TGTGCCAGCAGCCCAGGACAGGGGAATATGGGGGAAGAGACCCAGTACTTC.

This clonotype appeared many times. The J gene is TRBJ2-7, the V gene TRBV11-1, with 10 nucleotides matching TRBD2. Trimming cost V 4 bases and J 6 bases; bases outside gene matches: 15. The CDR3 totals 17 residues. CDR1 is SGHAT and CDR2 is FQDESV in the germline V gene (reference sequence). The CDR3 region is CASSSYLTLAGVPEQYF. The DNA of the CDR3 is TGTGCCAGCAGCTCGTATTTAACGCTAGCGGGAGTTCCCGAGCAGTACTTC.

In its sample, this clonotype was seen many times. The J gene is TRBJ2-1, the V gene TRBV27, with D perhaps TRBD2 (6 bases). V was shortened by 0 bases and J by 5 bases, with 14 bases between the two germline ends. CDR1 is MNHEY, CDR2 SMNVEV, per germline (reference sequence). The CDR3 runs 16 residues. CDR3 sequence (DNA): TGTGCCAGCAGTTTATCGTGGGTAGCGGCGAACAATGAGCAGTTCTTC. This gives the protein CASSLSWVAANNEQFF.

This clonotype was recorded many times. The V gene is TRBV12-3 or TRBV12-4, the J gene TRBJ1-1, with D hard to call. This CDR3 spans 15 amino acids. V lost 5 bases to trimming and J lost 0 bases, with 13 bases between them. CDR3 coding DNA: TGTGCCAGCAGTGTGACGGGCGGGTTGAACACTGAAGCTTTCTTT. It yields the protein CASSVTGGLNTEAFF.

The CDR3 coding sequence is TGCGCCAGCAGCCACCCCGATAGCAATCAGCCCCAGCATTTT. It codes for CASSHPDSNQPQHF. The chain uses TRBV4-1 and TRBJ1-5, with D uncertain. Trimming pared 3 bases from V and 0 bases from J, leaving 6 bases between. Germline CDR1 is MGHRA and CDR2 is YSYEKL. This CDR3 contains 14 residues.

This clonotype was seen repeatedly, ten times or more. This chain connects TRBV28 to TRBJ2-3, with 9 bases fitting TRBD1. This CDR3 has 13 amino acids. The germline V gene has CDR1 MDHEN and CDR2 SYDVKM. With 6 bases clipped from V and 6 bases from J, the junction kept 4 bases outside the gene matches. CDR3 region: CASRDTGGDTQYF. Here the CDR3 DNA reads TGTGCCAGCAGGGATACAGGGGGCGATACGCAGTATTTT. Complete variable domain (other parts from reference TRBV28 and TRBJ2-3): DVKVTQSSRYLVKRTGEKVFLECVQDMDHENMFWYRQDPGLGLRLIYFSYDVKMKEKGDIPEGYSVSREKKERFSLILESASTNQTSMYLCASRDTGGDTQYFGPGTRLTVL.

This clonotype showed up many times. V gene TRBV5-1 combines with J gene TRBJ2-7; D uncertain. CDR1 SGHRS and CDR2 YFSETQ come from the germline V gene. This CDR3 is built from 13 residues. Trimming left V 2 bases short and J 3 bases short, with 9 bases between. CDR3 in amino acids: CASSFSAVYEQYF. The CDR3 nucleotides read TGCGCCAGCAGCTTTTCGGCGGTCTACGAGCAGTACTTC.

This clonotype was counted many times. This rearrangement joins TRBV27 to TRBJ2-4; the match to TRBD2 covers 9 bases. Germline loops: CDR1 MNHEY, CDR2 SMNVEV (reference sequence). V shed 2 bases and J 7 bases; nucleotides not matched to a gene: 6. This CDR3 has 15 amino acids. CDR3 nucleotide sequence: TGTGCCAGCAGTTTAGGGGCGGGGGGGAAGAACATTCAGTACTTC. Protein: CASSLGAGGKNIQYF.

In this sample, this clonotype turned up many times. This chain uses TRBV29-1 with TRBJ2-3; TRBD1 agrees at 9 bases. Trimming at V came to 0 bases and at J to 4 bases, leaving 11 bases not matched to a gene. The CDR3 contains 17 residues. Germline lookup yields CDR1 SQVTM and CDR2 ANQGSEA. The CDR3 protein is CSVEEVSLRQGADTQYF. The CDR3 nucleotides read TGCAGCGTTGAAGAAGTTTCACTAAGACAGGGGGCAGATACGCAGTATTTT.

In this sample, this clonotype turned up a few times. The chain combines TRBV13 with TRBJ1-5, with a tentative D call TRBD1 (5 bases). Trimming left V 4 bases short and J 0 bases short, with 13 bases between. The CDR3 loop spans 16 amino acids. Looked up from germline, CDR1 is PRHDT and CDR2 is FYEKMQ (reference sequence). The CDR3 DNA is TGTGCCAGCAGCTCCAGTGGGGGAGGTAGCAATCAGCCCCAGCATTTT. Its translation: CASSSSGGGSNQPQHF.

About this clonotype: A much larger clone lies one base from this, so it may be a read error. No conserved phenylalanine or tryptophan ends this CDR3, so it is likely a read error. The chain couples TRBV5-5 to TRBJ1-1, with D unresolved. V lost 0 bases and J lost 6, with 12 bases in between. This CDR3 comprises 14 residues. Per germline, CDR1 SGHKS and CDR2 YYEKEE (reference sequence). CDR3 bases: TGTGCCAGCAGCTTGGAAGACCCGGCGGCTGAAGCTTTCCTT. It is translated as CASSLEDPAAEAFL.

Details on this clonotype: A single base separates this from a much larger clone, so it may be a read error. V gene TRBV28 combines with J gene TRBJ1-5; D is perhaps TRBD1 (6 bases). The V gene lost 5 bases and the J gene lost 9 bases, with 20 bases spanning the gap. The CDR3 runs to 15 residues. The germline V gene has CDR1 MDHEN and CDR2 SYDVKM. CDR3 amino acids: CASSGGRVVDRPQHF. DNA of the CDR3: TGTGCCAGCAGTGGGGGGCGGGTTGTGGATCGGCCCCAGCATTTT.

The chain combines TRBV29-1 with TRBJ1-2; unclear D gene. Deletions cut 5 bases from V and 0 bases from J, with 13 bases between. The CDR3 length is 14 residues. Per the germline V gene, CDR1 is SQVTM and CDR2 is ANQGSEA. The CDR3 nucleotides are TGCAGCGTTCTGTCAGGAGTAGCTAACTATGGCTACACCTTC. Its protein product is CSVLSGVANYGYTF.

This clonotype has a count of ten or more. The chain uses TRBV15 and TRBJ2-7; D may be TRBD2 (6 bases). CDR1 and CDR2 from the germline V gene are LNHNV and YYDKDF (reference sequence). The germline V and J ends were trimmed by 3 bases and 5 bases, with 17 bases remaining between them. The CDR3 length is 15 residues. The CDR3 region is CATSSVQTGEDEQYF. The CDR3 nucleotides read TGTGCCACCAGCAGTGTCCAAACGGGAGAGGACGAGCAGTACTTC.

This clonotype was seen a handful of times. This sequence joins TRBV5-1 and TRBJ2-5, with a weak D call TRBD1 (6 bases). Trimming took off 2 bases at V and 2 bases at J, with 10 bases between the two ends. The CDR3 runs 14 residues. Germline values: CDR1 SGHRS, CDR2 YFSETQ. Here the CDR3 reads CASSFNRDQETQYF. The DNA of the CDR3 is TGCGCCAGCAGCTTTAACAGGGATCAAGAGACCCAGTACTTC.

This clonotype showed up just a few times. The rearrangement uses TRBV20-1 and TRBJ2-1, with 12 nucleotides matching TRBD2. The germline V gene encodes CDR1 DFQATT and CDR2 SNEGSKA (reference sequence). V shed 3 bases, J shed 4 bases, and the junction held 4 bases outside the gene matches. The CDR3 runs to 15 residues. The CDR3 reads CSASRTSGGYNEQFF. The CDR3 DNA is TGCAGTGCTAGCCGAACTAGCGGGGGGTACAATGAGCAGTTCTTC.

V usage is TRBV3-1 and J usage is TRBJ1-2, with 7 bases lining up with TRBD1. Trimming cost V 4 bases and J 4 bases; bases outside gene matches: 12. The germline V gene has CDR1 LGHDT and CDR2 YNNKEL (reference sequence). The CDR3 has 16 amino acids. The CDR3: CASSPKWATGPYGYTF. DNA for the CDR3: TGTGCCAGCAGCCCAAAATGGGCGACAGGGCCCTATGGCTACACCTTC.

Many counts were recorded for this clonotype. This chain joins TRBV5-5 and TRBJ2-1; the D is unclear. Germline V gives CDR1 SGHKS, CDR2 YYEKEE (reference sequence). The V end lost 6 bases, the J end lost 3 bases, and 13 bases lay between the germline ends. The CDR3 spans 14 residues. CDR3 nucleotides: TGTGCCAGCACCCTTAGTTGGGACTACAATGAGCAGTTCTTC. This gives the protein CASTLSWDYNEQFF.

The chain has TRBV28 and TRBJ1-1; D is unclear. The CDR3 runs 12 residues. Per the germline V gene, CDR1 is MDHEN and CDR2 is SYDVKM. V was trimmed by 6 bases and J by 0 bases, leaving 5 bases between them. The CDR3 is CASSNMNTEAFF. Written as DNA, the CDR3 is TGTGCCAGCAGCAATATGAACACTGAAGCTTTCTTT.

In this sample, this clonotype turned up many times. The chain recombines TRBV12-3 or TRBV12-4 with TRBJ2-3; tentatively, D is TRBD2 (5 bases). There are 15 residues in the CDR3. V shed 2 bases and J shed 3 bases, with 12 bases lying between them. The CDR3 reads CASSLSPSRTDTQYF. CDR3 coding DNA: TGTGCCAGCAGTTTAAGCCCTAGCAGAACAGATACGCAGTATTTT.

This clonotype was detected only a few times. The chain links TRBV29-1 to TRBJ1-1, with 7 positions matching TRBD1. The V gene's germline CDR1 is SQVTM and CDR2 ANQGSEA. Trimming at V came to 7 bases and at J to 2 bases, leaving 13 bases not matched to a gene. This CDR3 region has 15 residues. CDR3 region: CSAISIQGVNTEAFF. The DNA for the CDR3 is TGCAGCGCCATATCCATCCAGGGGGTTAACACTGAAGCTTTCTTT.

The chain couples TRBV7-9 to TRBJ2-6, with 7 positions matching TRBD1. V was pared by 0 bases and J by 0 bases, with 20 bases of the junction left unmatched. Germline values: CDR1 SEHNR, CDR2 FQNEAQ (reference sequence). The CDR3 sequence is 23 residues long. Here the CDR3 reads CASSLASRPTGSNPGSGANVLTF. CDR3 nucleotide sequence: TGTGCCAGCAGCTTAGCCTCGAGACCGACAGGGTCTAACCCAGGCTCTGGGGCCAACGTCCTGACTTTC.

This clonotype was observed at least ten times. The gene calls are TRBV7-8 and TRBJ2-1; 7 bases are a match to TRBD2. The length of the CDR3 is 17 residues. Trimming took 7 bases from V and 6 from J; bases not matched to a gene: 18. Germline V gene data show CDR1 as SGHVS and CDR2 as FQNEAQ. The CDR3 DNA sequence: TGTGCCAGCACCGTAAAGTTCGGGGGGATATTATCCAATGAGCAGTTCTTC. Translating gives CASTVKFGGILSNEQFF.

At least ten counts were recorded for this clonotype. The chain recombines TRBV7-8 with TRBJ2-3, with 8 bases that match TRBD1. J was trimmed by 5 bases and V by 3 bases; bases with no gene match: 10. The germline V gene encodes CDR1 SGHVS and CDR2 FQNEAQ. CDR3 length: 16 amino acids. The CDR3 loop is CASSFAYGTGEDTQYF. CDR3 coding DNA: TGTGCCAGCAGCTTTGCCTACGGGACAGGAGAAGATACGCAGTATTTT.